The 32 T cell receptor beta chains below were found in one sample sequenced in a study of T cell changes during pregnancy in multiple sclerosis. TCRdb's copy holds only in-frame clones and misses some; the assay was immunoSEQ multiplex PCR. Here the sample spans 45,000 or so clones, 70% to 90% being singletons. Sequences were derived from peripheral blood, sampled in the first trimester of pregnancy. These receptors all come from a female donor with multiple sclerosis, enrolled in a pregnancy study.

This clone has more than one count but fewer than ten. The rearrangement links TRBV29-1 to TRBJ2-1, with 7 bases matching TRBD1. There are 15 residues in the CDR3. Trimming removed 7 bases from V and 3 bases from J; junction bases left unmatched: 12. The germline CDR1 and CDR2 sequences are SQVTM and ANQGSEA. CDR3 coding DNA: TGCAGCGCCCGAGGGGGCCTGAGGGGCTACAATGAGCAGTTCTTC. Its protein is CSARGGLRGYNEQFF.

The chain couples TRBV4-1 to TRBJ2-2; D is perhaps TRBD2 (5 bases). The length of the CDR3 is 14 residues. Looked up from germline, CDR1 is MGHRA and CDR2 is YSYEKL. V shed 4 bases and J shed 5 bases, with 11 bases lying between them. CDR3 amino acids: CASSPGPGTGELFF. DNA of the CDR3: TGCGCCAGCAGCCCGGGCCCGGGAACCGGGGAGCTGTTTTTT.

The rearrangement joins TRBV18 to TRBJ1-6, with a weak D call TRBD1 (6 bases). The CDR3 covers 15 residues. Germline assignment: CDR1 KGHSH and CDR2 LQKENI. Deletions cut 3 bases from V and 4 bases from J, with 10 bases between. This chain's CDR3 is CASSPVGQYNSPLHF. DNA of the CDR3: TGTGCCAGCTCACCCGTCGGACAGTATAATTCACCCCTCCACTTT.

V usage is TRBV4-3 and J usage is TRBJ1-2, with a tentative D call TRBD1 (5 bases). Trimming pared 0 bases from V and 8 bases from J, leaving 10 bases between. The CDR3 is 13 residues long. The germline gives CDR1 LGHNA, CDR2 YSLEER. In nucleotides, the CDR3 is TGCGCCAGCAGCCAAGATAGGCAGGGAGGCTACACCTTC. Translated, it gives CASSQDRQGGYTF.

CDR3 region: CASSPAGVGEQYF. The CDR3 region has the DNA TGTGCCAGCTCACCCGCGGGGGTGGGCGAGCAGTACTTC. The chain employs TRBV18 and TRBJ2-7; TRBD2 matches 7 bases. After removal of 3 bases from V and 6 bases from J, the junction contained 5 bases not matched to a gene. This CDR3 has 13 amino acids. In germline, CDR1 is KGHSH, CDR2 LQKENI.

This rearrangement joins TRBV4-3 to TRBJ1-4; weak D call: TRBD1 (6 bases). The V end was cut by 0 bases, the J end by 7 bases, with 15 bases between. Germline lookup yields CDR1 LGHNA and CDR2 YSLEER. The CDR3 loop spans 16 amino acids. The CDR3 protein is CASSQEFGGAGEKLFF. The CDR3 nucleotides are TGCGCCAGCAGCCAAGAATTTGGGGGCGCTGGTGAAAAACTGTTTTTT.

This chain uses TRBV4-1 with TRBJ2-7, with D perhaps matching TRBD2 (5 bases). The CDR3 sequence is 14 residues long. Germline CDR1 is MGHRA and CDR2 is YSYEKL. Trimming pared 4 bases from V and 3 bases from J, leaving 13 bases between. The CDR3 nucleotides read TGCGCCAGCAGCCTCGACAAGGAGGACTACGAGCAGTACTTC. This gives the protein CASSLDKEDYEQYF.

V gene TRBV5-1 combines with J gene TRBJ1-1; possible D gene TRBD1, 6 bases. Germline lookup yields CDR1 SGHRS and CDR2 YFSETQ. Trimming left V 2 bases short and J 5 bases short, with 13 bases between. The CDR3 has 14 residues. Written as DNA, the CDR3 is TGCGCCAGCAGCTTCGGCGGGGGCTGGACTGAAGCTTTCTTT. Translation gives CASSFGGGWTEAFF.

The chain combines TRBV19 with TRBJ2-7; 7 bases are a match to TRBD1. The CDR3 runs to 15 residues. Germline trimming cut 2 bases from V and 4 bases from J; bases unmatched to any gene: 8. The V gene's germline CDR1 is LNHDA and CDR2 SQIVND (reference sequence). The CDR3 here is CASSIFPGQAYEQYF. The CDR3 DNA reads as TGTGCCAGTAGTATATTTCCCGGACAGGCATACGAGCAGTACTTC. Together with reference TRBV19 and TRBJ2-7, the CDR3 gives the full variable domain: DGGITQSPKYLFRKEGQNVTLSCEQNLNHDAMYWYRQDPGQGLRLIYYSQIVNDFQKGDIAEGYSVSREKKESFPLTVTSAQKNPTAFYLCASSIFPGQAYEQYFGPGTRLTVT.

As DNA, the CDR3 is TGTGCCAGCAGCTTACAGAACCGGCCATCACCCCTCCACTTT. Its protein product is CASSLQNRPSPLHF. The chain carries TRBV5-6 and TRBJ1-6; D is unresolved. This CDR3 has 14 residues. CDR1 SGHDT and CDR2 YYEEEE come from the germline V gene. With 2 bases removed from V and 10 bases from J, the gap between germline ends came to 13 bases.

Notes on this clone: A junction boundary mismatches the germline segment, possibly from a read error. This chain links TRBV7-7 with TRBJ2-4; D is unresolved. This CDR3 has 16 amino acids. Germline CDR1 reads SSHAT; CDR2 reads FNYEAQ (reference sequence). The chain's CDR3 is CASSLEKALAKNIQYF. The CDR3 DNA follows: TGTGCTAGCAGCTTAGAGAAAGCACTAGCCAAAAACATTCAGTACTTC.

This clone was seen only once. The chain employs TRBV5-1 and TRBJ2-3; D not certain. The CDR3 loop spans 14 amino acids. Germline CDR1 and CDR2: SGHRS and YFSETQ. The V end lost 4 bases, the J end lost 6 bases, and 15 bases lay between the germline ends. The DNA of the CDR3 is TGCGCCAGCAGCATAGTCCACCCATCGGATACGCAGTATTTT. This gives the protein CASSIVHPSDTQYF.

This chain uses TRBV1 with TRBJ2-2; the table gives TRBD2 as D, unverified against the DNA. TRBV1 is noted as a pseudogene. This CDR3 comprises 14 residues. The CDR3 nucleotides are TGCACCAGCAGCCAAGAGCGGGGCACCGGGGAGCTGTTTTTT. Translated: CTSSQERGTGELFF.

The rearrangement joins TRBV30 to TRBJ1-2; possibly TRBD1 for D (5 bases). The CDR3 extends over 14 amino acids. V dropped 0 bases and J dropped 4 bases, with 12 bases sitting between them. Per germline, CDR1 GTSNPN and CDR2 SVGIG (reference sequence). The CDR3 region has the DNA TGTGCCTGGAGTGTCGTTACAGGAACCTATGGCTACACCTTC. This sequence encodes CAWSVVTGTYGYTF.

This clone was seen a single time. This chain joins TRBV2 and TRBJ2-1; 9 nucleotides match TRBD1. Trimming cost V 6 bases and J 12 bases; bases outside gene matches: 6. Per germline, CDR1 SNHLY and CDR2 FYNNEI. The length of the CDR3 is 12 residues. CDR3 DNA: TGTGCCAGCAGGAGGGACAGGGATGGGCAGTTCTTC. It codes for CASRRDRDGQFF.

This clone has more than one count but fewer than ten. CDR3 sequence: CASSHPRRGTSYGYTF. In DNA form, the CDR3 reads TGCGCCAGCAGCCACCCACGAAGGGGGACGTCCTATGGCTACACCTTC. The chain recombines TRBV4-1 with TRBJ1-2, with a weak D call TRBD1 (6 bases). This CDR3 has 16 amino acids. Germline V lookup: CDR1 MGHRA, CDR2 YSYEKL. Trimming shortened V by 3 bases and J by 4 bases, and 18 bases separated the two germline ends.

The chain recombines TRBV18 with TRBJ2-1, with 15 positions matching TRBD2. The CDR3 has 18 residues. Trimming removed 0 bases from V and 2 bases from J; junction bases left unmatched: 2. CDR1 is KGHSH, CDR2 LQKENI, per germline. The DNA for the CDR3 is TGTGCCAGCTCACCACCCGGGACTAGCGGGGGGCCCTACAATGAGCAGTTCTTC. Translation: CASSPPGTSGGPYNEQFF.

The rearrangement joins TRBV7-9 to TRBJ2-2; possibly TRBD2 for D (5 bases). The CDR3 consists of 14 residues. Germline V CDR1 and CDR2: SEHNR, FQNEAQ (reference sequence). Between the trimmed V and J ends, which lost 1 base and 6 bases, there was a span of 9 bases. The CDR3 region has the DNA TGTGCCAGCAGCTTAGGGGAGCAGGCCGGGGAGCTGTTTTTT. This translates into CASSLGEQAGELFF.

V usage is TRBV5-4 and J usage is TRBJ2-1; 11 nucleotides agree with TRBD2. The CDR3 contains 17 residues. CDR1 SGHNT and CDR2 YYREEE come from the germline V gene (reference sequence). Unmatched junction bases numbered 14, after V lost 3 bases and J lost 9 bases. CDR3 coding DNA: TGTGCCAGCAGCTCCGCCGGCAGACTAGCGGGGTTGGGTGAGCAGTTCTTC. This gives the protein CASSSAGRLAGLGEQFF.

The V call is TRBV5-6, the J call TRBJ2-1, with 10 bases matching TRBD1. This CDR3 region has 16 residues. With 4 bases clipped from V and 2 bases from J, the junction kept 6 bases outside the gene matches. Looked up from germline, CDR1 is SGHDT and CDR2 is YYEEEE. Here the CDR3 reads CASSLDRGRAYNEQFF. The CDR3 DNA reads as TGTGCCAGCAGCCTCGACAGGGGGCGAGCCTACAATGAGCAGTTCTTC.

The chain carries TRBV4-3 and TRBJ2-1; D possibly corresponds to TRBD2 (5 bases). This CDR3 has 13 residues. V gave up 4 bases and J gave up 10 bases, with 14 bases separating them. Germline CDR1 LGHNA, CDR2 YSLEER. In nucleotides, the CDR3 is TGCGCCAGCAGCCGGAGGTCAGAAGGCGAGCAGTTCTTC. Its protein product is CASSRRSEGEQFF.

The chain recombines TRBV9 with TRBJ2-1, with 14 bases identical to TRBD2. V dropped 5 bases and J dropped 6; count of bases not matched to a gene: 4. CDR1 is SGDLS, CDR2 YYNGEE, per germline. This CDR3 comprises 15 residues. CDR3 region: CASSKGLAGGNEQFF. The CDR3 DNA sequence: TGTGCCAGCAGTAAAGGACTAGCGGGGGGCAATGAGCAGTTCTTC.

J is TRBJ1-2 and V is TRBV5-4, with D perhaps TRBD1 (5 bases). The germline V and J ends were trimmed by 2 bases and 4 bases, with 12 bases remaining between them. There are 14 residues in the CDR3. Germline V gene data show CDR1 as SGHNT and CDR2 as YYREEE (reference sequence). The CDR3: CASSFNRGLYGYTF. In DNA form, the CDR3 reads TGTGCCAGCAGCTTCAATCGGGGACTCTATGGCTACACCTTC. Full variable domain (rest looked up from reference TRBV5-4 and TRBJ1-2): ETGVTQSPTHLIKTRGQQVTLRCSSQSGHNTVSWYQQALGQGPQFIFQYYREEENGRGNFPPRFSGLQFPNYSSELNVNALELDDSALYLCASSFNRGLYGYTFGSGTRLTVV.

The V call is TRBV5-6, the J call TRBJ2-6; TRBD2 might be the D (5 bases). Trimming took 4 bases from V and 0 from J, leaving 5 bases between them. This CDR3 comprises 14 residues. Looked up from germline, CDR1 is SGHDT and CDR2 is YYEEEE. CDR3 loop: CASSRGSGANVLTF. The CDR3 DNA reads TGTGCCAGCAGCCGGGGCTCTGGGGCCAACGTCCTGACTTTC.

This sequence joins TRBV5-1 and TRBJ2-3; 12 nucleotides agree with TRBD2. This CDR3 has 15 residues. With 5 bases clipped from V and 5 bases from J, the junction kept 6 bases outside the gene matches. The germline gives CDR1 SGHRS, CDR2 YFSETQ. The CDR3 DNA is TGCGCCAGCAGATTCCTAGCGGGGGGGGTAGATACGCAGTATTTT. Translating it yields CASRFLAGGVDTQYF. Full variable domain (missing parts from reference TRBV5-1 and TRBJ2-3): KAGVTQTPRYLIKTRGQQVTLSCSPISGHRSVSWYQQTPGQGLQFLFEYFSETQRNKGNFPGRFSGRQFSNSRSEMNVSTLELGDSALYLCASRFLAGGVDTQYFGPGTRLTVL.

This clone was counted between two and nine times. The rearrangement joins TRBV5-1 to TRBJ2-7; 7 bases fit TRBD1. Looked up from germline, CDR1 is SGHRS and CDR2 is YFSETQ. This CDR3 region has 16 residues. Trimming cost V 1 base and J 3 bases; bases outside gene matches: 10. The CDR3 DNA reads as TGCGCCAGCAGCTTGAGAGGACGGGACAGAGACTACGAGCAGTACTTC. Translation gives CASSLRGRDRDYEQYF.

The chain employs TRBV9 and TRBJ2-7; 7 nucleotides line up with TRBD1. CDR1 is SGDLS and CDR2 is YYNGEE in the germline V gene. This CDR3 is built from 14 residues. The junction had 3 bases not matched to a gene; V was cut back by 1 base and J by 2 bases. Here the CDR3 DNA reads TGTGCCAGCAGCGTAAGTCAGGGGGCCTACGAGCAGTACTTC. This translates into CASSVSQGAYEQYF. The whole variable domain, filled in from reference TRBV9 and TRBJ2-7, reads DSGVTQTPKHLITATGQRVTLRCSPRSGDLSVYWYQQSLDQGLQFLIQYYNGEERAKGNILERFSAQQFPDLHSELNLSSLELGDSALYFCASSVSQGAYEQYFGPGTRLTVT.

The CDR3 here is CASSQDRHNEQFF. The CDR3 nucleotides are TGTGCCAGCAGCCAAGACAGGCACAATGAGCAGTTCTTC. The chain recombines TRBV7-8 with TRBJ2-1, with D tentatively TRBD1 (6 bases). Germline CDR1 reads SGHVS; CDR2 reads FQNEAQ. This CDR3 comprises 13 residues. V gave up 5 bases and J gave up 5 bases, with 10 bases separating them. The variable domain in full, with the rest retrieved from reference TRBV7-8 and TRBJ2-1, is GAGVSQSPRYKVAKRGQDVALRCDPISGHVSLFWYQQALGQGPEFLTYFQNEAQLDKSGLPSDRFFAERPEGSVSTLKIQRTQQEDSAVYLCASSQDRHNEQFFGPGTRLTVL.

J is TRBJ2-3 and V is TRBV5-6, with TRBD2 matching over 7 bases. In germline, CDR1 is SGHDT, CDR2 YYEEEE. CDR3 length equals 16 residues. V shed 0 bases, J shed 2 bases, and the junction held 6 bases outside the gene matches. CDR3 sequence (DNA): TGTGCCAGCAGCTTGGGGGGGGGTGGTTACACAGATACGCAGTATTTT. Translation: CASSLGGGGYTDTQYF.

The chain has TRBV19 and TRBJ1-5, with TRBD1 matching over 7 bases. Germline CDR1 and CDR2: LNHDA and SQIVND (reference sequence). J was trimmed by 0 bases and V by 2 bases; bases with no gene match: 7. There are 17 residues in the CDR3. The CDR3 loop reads CASSITGTVYSNQPQHF. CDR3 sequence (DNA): TGTGCCAGTAGTATAACGGGGACAGTTTATAGCAATCAGCCCCAGCATTTT.

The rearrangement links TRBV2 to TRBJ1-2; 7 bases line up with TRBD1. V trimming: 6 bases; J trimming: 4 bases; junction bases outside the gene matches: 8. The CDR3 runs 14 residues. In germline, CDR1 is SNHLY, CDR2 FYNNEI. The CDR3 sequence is CASRRQTGSYGYTF. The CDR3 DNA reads TGTGCCAGCAGAAGACAGACAGGGAGCTATGGCTACACCTTC.

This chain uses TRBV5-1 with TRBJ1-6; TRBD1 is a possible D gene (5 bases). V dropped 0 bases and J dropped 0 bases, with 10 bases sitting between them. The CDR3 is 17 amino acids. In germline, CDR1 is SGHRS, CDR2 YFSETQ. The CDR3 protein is CASSLAGGTSYNSPLHF. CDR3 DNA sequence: TGCGCCAGCAGCTTGGCCGGGGGGACCTCCTATAATTCACCCCTCCACTTT.